This T cell receptor (beta chain) was profiled in a study of blood T cell repertoires in COVID-19. Authors' methods: The authors estimated nucleated cell counts from reference gene primer amplification. Sequencing used immunoSEQ multiplex PCR; TCRdb keeps in-frame clones, though not all of them. From that table come the V and J calls and clone size; the DNA was used to work out D and trimming. The sample has 200,000 to 250,000 clones, approximately 84% seen once. This clone was seen only once. The V and J ends lost 6 bases and 7 bases, in that order; junction bases with no gene match: 9. In germline, CDR1 is MGHRA, CDR2 YSYEKL. The CDR3 is made up of 14 amino acids.

This clonotype was obtained from a man aged 50 or older with acute or convalescent COVID-19. Sequenced sample: peripheral blood. The V and J genes are TRBV4-1 and TRBJ1-3; 7 nucleotides agree with TRBD1. The CDR3 here is CASRTTGAGNTIYF. The CDR3, as DNA: TGCGCCAGCAGGACTACAGGGGCCGGGAACACCATATATTTT.